The 25 T cell receptor beta chains listed next were all sequenced from one sample in a study of T cell responses to AZD1222 COVID-19 vaccine. Sequenced by immunoSEQ multiplex PCR; TCRdb stores in-frame clones only, minus some. This sample has about 140,000 clones, with 80% to 95% found just once. The specimen comprised peripheral blood, sampled 28 days after the second AZD1222 dose. These receptors all come from an adult who received the AZD1222 COVID-19 vaccine.

Comments on this clone: The same CDR3 can be traced to other DNA sequences in this sample. The CDR3 DNA is TGTGCCAGTAGTATTGGCACTAACACTGAAGCTTTCTTT. Its protein is CASSIGTNTEAFF. J is TRBJ1-1 and V is TRBV19; D unresolved. The germline V gene has CDR1 LNHDA and CDR2 SQIVND (reference sequence). The CDR3 totals 13 residues. Trimming left V 3 bases short and J 2 bases short, with 7 bases between.

The chain employs TRBV21-1 and TRBJ2-1; the table's D gene call, TRBD1, was not cross checked with the DNA. TRBV21-1 is a pseudogene segment. This CDR3 contains 15 residues. The CDR3 DNA follows: TGTGCCAGCAGCCGTCGACAGGGTCGAAACAATGAGCAGTTCTTC. This gives the protein CASSRRQGRNNEQFF.

This rearrangement joins TRBV4-3 to TRBJ1-4; D call uncertain. The CDR3 has 15 residues. The germline V and J ends were trimmed by 0 bases and 0 bases, with 5 bases remaining between them. Germline assignment: CDR1 LGHNA and CDR2 YSLEER. The CDR3 is CASSQDGATNEKLFF. Written as DNA, the CDR3 is TGCGCCAGCAGCCAAGACGGCGCAACTAATGAAAAACTGTTTTTT.

The chain links TRBV6-2 or TRBV6-3 to TRBJ1-6, with D tentatively TRBD1 (5 bases). This CDR3 is 11 amino acids long. Trimming removed 4 bases from V and 12 bases from J, with 7 bases in between. CDR1 is MNHEY and CDR2 is SVGEGT in the germline V gene. In nucleotides, the CDR3 is TGTGCCAGCAGTTTGGGGGAACCCCTCCACTTT. This encodes CASSLGEPLHF.

The gene calls are TRBV7-2 and TRBJ2-2; D unclear. Per the germline V gene, CDR1 is SGHTA and CDR2 is FQGNSA. Trimming stripped 5 bases from V and 7 bases from J, with 14 bases between. This CDR3 has 14 amino acids. CDR3 protein: CASSPSRFDGELFF. The DNA for the CDR3 is TGTGCCAGCAGCCCCAGTCGATTTGACGGGGAGCTGTTTTTT.

The rearrangement joins TRBV5-8 to TRBJ2-7, with 8 bases fitting TRBD2. CDR3 length: 15 residues. V dropped 2 bases and J dropped 0; count of bases not matched to a gene: 4. Germline values: CDR1 SGHTS, CDR2 YDEGEE. The CDR3 bases are TGTGCCAGCAGCTTAGAGCGGGGGAGCTCCTACGAGCAGTACTTC. Protein: CASSLERGSSYEQYF.

This chain links TRBV21-1 with TRBJ1-6; the D segment call TRBD1 is taken from the table without a DNA check. TRBV21-1 is assigned pseudogene status. This CDR3 spans 17 amino acids. The CDR3 spells CASSINRGANTGSPLHF. CDR3 DNA sequence: TGTGCCAGCAGCATAAACAGGGGAGCGAATACGGGTTCACCCCTCCACTTT.

The gene calls are TRBV6-5 and TRBJ1-2; 9 bases align to TRBD1. CDR1 and CDR2 from the germline V gene are MNHEY and SVGAGI. Germline trimming cut 2 bases from V and 5 bases from J; bases unmatched to any gene: 6. The CDR3 is 15 amino acids. The CDR3 DNA reads as TGTGCCAGCAGTTACGGGACAGGGCCACATTATGGCTACACCTTC. It specifies CASSYGTGPHYGYTF.

Here the CDR3 DNA reads TGCGCCAGCAGCCAAGGGAGACAGCGCAATCAGCCCCAGCATTTT. Protein sequence: CASSQGRQRNQPQHF. The chain uses TRBV4-1 and TRBJ1-5; possibly TRBD1 for D (5 bases). The germline V and J ends were trimmed by 1 base and 2 bases, with 9 bases remaining between them. There are 15 residues in the CDR3. Per germline, CDR1 MGHRA and CDR2 YSYEKL.

This chain joins TRBV4-1 and TRBJ2-1, with a possible D match to TRBD1 (6 bases). Trimming removed 0 bases from V and 2 bases from J, with 8 bases in between. Germline values: CDR1 MGHRA, CDR2 YSYEKL. This CDR3 spans 15 amino acids. The CDR3 DNA sequence: TGCGCCAGCAGCCAAGAAGAGGGGGCCTACAATGAGCAGTTCTTC. The encoded protein is CASSQEEGAYNEQFF.

The chain couples TRBV7-8 to TRBJ2-5; D tentatively reads TRBD1 or TRBD2 (5 bases each). The ends were cut back, 1 base at V and 5 bases at J, with 11 bases in the middle. CDR1 is SGHVS, CDR2 FQNEAQ, per germline. This CDR3 region has 14 residues. CDR3 sequence reads: CASSLETWGETQYF. The CDR3 DNA follows: TGTGCCAGCAGCTTAGAGACCTGGGGGGAGACCCAGTACTTC.

The chain links TRBV12-2 to TRBJ1-1. TRBV12-2 is reported as a pseudogene. The CDR3 consists of 15 residues. CDR3 sequence (DNA): TGTGCAAGTCGCCGCCCCGGCCCAACGGACACTGAAGCTTTCTTT. Its translation: CASRRPGPTDTEAFF.

The gene calls are TRBV11-2 and TRBJ1-5; D unresolved. V was clipped by 2 bases and J by 7 bases, with 9 bases between them. This CDR3 comprises 13 residues. Germline CDR1 and CDR2: SGHAT and FQNNGV. This CDR3 is CASSLNFGQPQHF. For the CDR3, the DNA is TGTGCCAGCAGCTTAAACTTTGGGCAGCCCCAGCATTTT.

The V gene is TRBV25-1, the J gene TRBJ2-7; the D gene is possibly TRBD1 (6 bases). Germline V gives CDR1 MGHDK, CDR2 SYGVNS. This CDR3 is built from 14 residues. V lost 1 base to trimming and J lost 2 bases, with 9 bases between them. The CDR3 here is CASSELDSTYEQYF. The CDR3 DNA is TGTGCCAGCAGTGAATTGGACAGTACCTACGAGCAGTACTTC.

This clone turned up a few times. The CDR3 loop reads CASSVYRGRGTGNTIYF. The CDR3 bases are TGTGCCAGCAGTGTTTACAGGGGGAGAGGTACTGGAAACACCATATATTTT. The chain carries TRBV2 and TRBJ1-3; TRBD1 agrees at 8 bases. V lost 4 bases to trimming and J lost 2 bases; unmatched junction nucleotides: 10. Germline V gene data show CDR1 as SNHLY and CDR2 as FYNNEI. The CDR3 is made up of 17 amino acids.

The chain carries TRBV5-6 and TRBJ2-1; D is uncertain. Germline CDR1 is SGHDT and CDR2 is YYEEEE. The V end was cut by 0 bases, the J end by 6 bases, with 7 bases between. The CDR3 consists of 13 residues. The CDR3 is CASSLGSSNEQFF. The CDR3 bases are TGTGCCAGCAGCTTGGGGTCTAGCAATGAGCAGTTCTTC.

V usage is TRBV18 and J usage is TRBJ1-4, with 8 nucleotides matching TRBD1. V lost 6 bases, J lost 1 base, and 13 bases stayed unmatched. CDR1 is KGHSH, CDR2 LQKENI, per germline. The CDR3 totals 18 residues. The CDR3 bases are TGTGCCAGCTCGGACGGACAGGGAAGGATAGTAACTAATGAAAAACTGTTTTTT. Amino acids: CASSDGQGRIVTNEKLFF.

The chain recombines TRBV4-1 with TRBJ1-1; D unclear. Germline V CDR1 and CDR2: MGHRA, YSYEKL. With 0 bases removed from V and 0 bases from J, the gap between germline ends came to 8 bases. The CDR3 sequence is 15 residues long. The CDR3 is CASSQESRVNTEAFF. The DNA of the CDR3 is TGCGCCAGCAGCCAAGAGTCCAGAGTGAACACTGAAGCTTTCTTT.

Comment on this clone: Distinct nucleotide sequences in the sample also encode this CDR3. This sequence joins TRBV7-9 and TRBJ1-1; D may be TRBD1 (5 bases). Germline V CDR1 and CDR2: SEHNR, FQNEAQ (reference sequence). Trimming removed 1 base at V and 1 base at J, with 7 bases between. This CDR3 contains 14 residues. This chain's CDR3 is CASSLVGGNTEAFF. CDR3 bases: TGTGCCAGCAGCTTAGTCGGGGGGAACACTGAAGCTTTCTTT. Drawing the rest from reference TRBV7-9 and TRBJ1-1, the complete variable domain is DTGVSQNPRHKITKRGQNVTFRCDPISEHNRLYWYRQTLGQGPEFLTYFQNEAQLEKSRLLSDRFSAERPKGSFSTLEIQRTEQGDSAMYLCASSLVGGNTEAFFGQGTRLTVV.

This chain joins TRBV4-2 and TRBJ2-1; no firm D call. V was cut by 6 bases and J by 9 bases, with 6 bases left in between. This CDR3 is 10 amino acids long. Germline V gives CDR1 LGHNA, CDR2 YNFKEQ. The CDR3 coding sequence is TGTGCCAGCAGAGGAAGTGAGCAGTTCTTC. This sequence encodes CASRGSEQFF.

This clone was seen only once. The chain carries TRBV27 and TRBJ1-1; TRBD1 agrees at 7 bases. The CDR3 is 13 amino acids. Germline V lookup: CDR1 MNHEY, CDR2 SMNVEV (reference sequence). The V gene end was trimmed by 6 bases and the J gene end by 2 bases; junction bases not matched to a gene: 3. The CDR3, as DNA: TGTGCCAGCAGCTACAGGGGAAACACTGAAGCTTTCTTT. Its protein is CASSYRGNTEAFF.

This sequence joins TRBV3-1 (or the pseudogene TRBV3-2) and TRBJ2-1; 12 bases agree with TRBD2. Trimming at V came to 4 bases and at J to 6 bases, leaving 4 bases not matched to a gene. Germline-derived CDR1 and CDR2 are LGHDT and YNNKEL (reference sequence). The CDR3 length is 15 residues. DNA for the CDR3: TGTGCCAGCAGCCCCCCTAGCGGGGGGGCCAATGAGCAGTTCTTC. Translating it yields CASSPPSGGANEQFF.

The chain has TRBV7-8 and TRBJ2-3, with a possible D match to TRBD2 (6 bases). Trimming pared 1 base from V and 6 bases from J, leaving 17 bases between. Germline loops: CDR1 SGHVS, CDR2 FQNEAQ. The CDR3 length is 16 residues. CDR3 DNA: TGTGCCAGCAGCTTAGGGGGCGGGGTGAAGAGGGATACGCAGTATTTT. It translates to CASSLGGGVKRDTQYF.

This chain connects TRBV28 to TRBJ1-6, with 8 bases lining up with TRBD1. Trimming removed 4 bases from V and 7 bases from J; junction bases left unmatched: 6. Germline V lookup: CDR1 MDHEN, CDR2 SYDVKM. There are 15 residues in the CDR3. CDR3 in DNA: TGTGCCAGCAGTTCTCCCGGACAGGGAAATTCACCCCTCCACTTT. This translates into CASSSPGQGNSPLHF.

The chain recombines TRBV2 with TRBJ2-1, with D unclear. This CDR3 comprises 11 residues. The V gene's germline CDR1 is SNHLY and CDR2 FYNNEI. Trimming stripped 5 bases from V and 2 bases from J, with 1 base between. The CDR3 nucleotides read TGTGCCAGCAGTCCCTACAATGAGCAGTTCTTC. It translates to CASSPYNEQFF.